This T cell receptor (beta chain) was obtained from a study of blood T cell repertoires in COVID-19. Across the study: COVID-19 samples collected from the United States, Italy and Spain covered acute and convalescent phases. T cells, B-cell-depleted T cells, or PBMCs supplied cDNA or gDNA.

The data were produced by immunoSEQ multiplex PCR, yet TCRdb's version contains in-frame clones alone and is incomplete. This table holds some 290,000 clones, around 83% found once. The sequence derives from a man in his late teens or twenties with active or convalescent COVID-19. The sample was peripheral blood.

The DNA of the CDR3 is TGTGCCAGCAGCTTACGAGCCGGGGAGCTGTTTTTT. Its translation is CASSLRAGELFF. The chain employs TRBV11-3 and TRBJ2-2; D is undetermined. The CDR3 contains 12 residues. The germline gives CDR1 SGHNT, CDR2 YENEEA. V lost 2 bases, J lost 6 bases, and 4 bases lay in between.